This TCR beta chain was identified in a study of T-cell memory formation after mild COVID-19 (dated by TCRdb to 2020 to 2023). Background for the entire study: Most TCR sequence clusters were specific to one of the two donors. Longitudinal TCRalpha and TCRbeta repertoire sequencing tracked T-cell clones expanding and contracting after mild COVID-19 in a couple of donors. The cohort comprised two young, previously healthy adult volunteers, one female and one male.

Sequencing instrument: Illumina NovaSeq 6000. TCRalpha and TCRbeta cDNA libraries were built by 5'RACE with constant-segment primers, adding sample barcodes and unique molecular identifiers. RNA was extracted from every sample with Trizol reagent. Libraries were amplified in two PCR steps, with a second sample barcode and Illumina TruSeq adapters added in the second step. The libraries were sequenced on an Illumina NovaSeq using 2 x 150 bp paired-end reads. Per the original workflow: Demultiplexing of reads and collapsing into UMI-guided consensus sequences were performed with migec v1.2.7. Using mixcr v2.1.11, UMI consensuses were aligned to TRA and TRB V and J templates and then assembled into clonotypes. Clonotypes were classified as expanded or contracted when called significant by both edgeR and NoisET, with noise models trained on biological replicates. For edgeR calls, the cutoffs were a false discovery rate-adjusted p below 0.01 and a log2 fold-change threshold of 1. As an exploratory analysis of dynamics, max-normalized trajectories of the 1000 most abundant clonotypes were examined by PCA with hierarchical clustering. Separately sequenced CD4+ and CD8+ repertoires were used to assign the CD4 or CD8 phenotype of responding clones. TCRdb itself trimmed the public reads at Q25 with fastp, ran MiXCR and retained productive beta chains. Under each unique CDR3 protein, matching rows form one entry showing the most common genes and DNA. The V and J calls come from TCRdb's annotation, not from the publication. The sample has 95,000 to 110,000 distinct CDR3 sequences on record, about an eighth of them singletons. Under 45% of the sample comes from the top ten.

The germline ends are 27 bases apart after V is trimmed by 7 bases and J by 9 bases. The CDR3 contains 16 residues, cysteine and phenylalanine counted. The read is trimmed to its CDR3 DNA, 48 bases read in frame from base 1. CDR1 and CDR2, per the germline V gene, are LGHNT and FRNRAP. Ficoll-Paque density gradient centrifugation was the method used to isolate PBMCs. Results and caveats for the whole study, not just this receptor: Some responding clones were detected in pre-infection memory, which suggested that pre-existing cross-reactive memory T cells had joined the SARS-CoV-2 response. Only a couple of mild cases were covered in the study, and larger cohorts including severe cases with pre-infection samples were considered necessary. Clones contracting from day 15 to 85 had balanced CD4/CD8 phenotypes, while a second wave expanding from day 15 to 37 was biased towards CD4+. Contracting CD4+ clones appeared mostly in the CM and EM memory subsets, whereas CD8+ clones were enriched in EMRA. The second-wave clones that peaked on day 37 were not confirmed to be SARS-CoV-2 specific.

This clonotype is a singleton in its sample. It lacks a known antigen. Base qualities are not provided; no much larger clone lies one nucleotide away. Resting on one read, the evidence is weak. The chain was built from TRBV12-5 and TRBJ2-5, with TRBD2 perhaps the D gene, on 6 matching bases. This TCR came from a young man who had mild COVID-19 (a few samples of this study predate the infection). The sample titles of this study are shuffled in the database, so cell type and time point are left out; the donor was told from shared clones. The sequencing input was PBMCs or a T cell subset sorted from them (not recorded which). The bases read TGTGCTAGTGCCCCCCCAGGTGGCGGGGCCCGCCAGGCCCAGTACTTC. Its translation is CASAPPGGGARQAQYF.